This entry features one TCR beta chain sequence. Generated by immunoSEQ multiplex PCR, the TCRdb table keeps only in-frame clones and is missing some. Among about 70,000 clones listed, just under 95% were seen once. The data were obtained in a study of technical replicates of blood from several donors. Germline assignment: CDR1 MNHEY and CDR2 SVGAGI. CDR3 length: 12 residues. Trimming left V 10 bases short and J 2 bases short, with 8 bases between. Specimen: T cells isolated from PBMCs. The chain couples TRBV6-5 to TRBJ2-2; D not certain. This receptor was taken from a human donor in good health. The CDR3 loop is CATTDNTGELFF. CDR3 in DNA: TGTGCCACCACAGATAACACCGGGGAGCTGTTTTTT.